The T cell receptor (beta chain) under discussion was sequenced for a study of CD8+ T cells in alopecia areata. Sequencing templates came from extracted RNA that was reverse transcribed into cDNA. Data came from immunoSEQ multiplex PCR; TCRdb stores just in-frame clones and leaves some out. Altogether tens of thousands of clones are present, 45% to 60% being singletons, with the ten largest covering 5.7%. This clone occurred once. Its antigen is as yet unknown. Overall study findings and caveats: Sharing of TCRs across patients appeared less clear than in mice, possibly for HLA-related reasons.

The CDR3 extends over 14 amino acids. V lost 7 bases, J lost 0 bases, and 15 bases lay in between. Germline lookup yields CDR1 GTSNPN and CDR2 SVGIG (reference sequence). The rearrangement links TRBV30 to TRBJ2-5, with D possibly called TRBD1 or TRBD2 (6 bases each). Sequenced sample: NKG2D-high CD8+ T cells sorted from blood. The sequence derives from a human donor with alopecia areata. The CDR3 region has the DNA TGTGCCTACTGGGGGGCCTTGTACCAAGAGACCCAGTACTTC. Protein: CAYWGALYQETQYF.